These 10 T cell receptor beta chains were all obtained from the same sample, sequenced in a study of blood T cell repertoires in COVID-19. Assay used: immunoSEQ multiplex PCR; TCRdb lists only in-frame clones, some missing. The sample includes a few hundred thousand clones, 65% to 90% seen only once; the top ten take 3% to 4%. Material: PBMCs or T cells enriched from blood (not recorded which). These receptors were obtained from a woman between 40 and 55 years old with acute COVID-19.

The genes are TRBV7-9 and TRBJ1-1; weak D call: TRBD1 (5 bases). Germline CDR1 and CDR2: SEHNR and FQNEAQ (reference sequence). Trimming pared 8 bases from V and 1 base from J, leaving 14 bases between. The CDR3 is 14 residues long. CDR3 amino acids: CASSRQLPNTEAFF. CDR3 bases: TGTGCCAGCTCCCGACAGCTCCCGAACACTGAAGCTTTCTTT.

The J gene is TRBJ1-6, the V gene TRBV19; D call uncertain. V gave up 5 bases and J gave up 5 bases, with 7 bases separating them. This CDR3 has 13 residues. CDR1 LNHDA and CDR2 SQIVND come from the germline V gene (reference sequence). The CDR3 protein is CASSFSDNSPLHF. The DNA of the CDR3 is TGTGCCAGTAGTTTTTCAGATAATTCACCCCTCCACTTT.

This chain links TRBV3-1 (or the pseudogene TRBV3-2) with TRBJ2-2, with 14 bases matching TRBD2. The V gene's germline CDR1 is LGHDT and CDR2 YNNKEL (reference sequence). The ends lost 3 bases at V and 2 bases at J; junction bases unmatched: 5. CDR3 size: 18 residues. CDR3 in DNA: TGTGCCAGCAGCCATAGACTAGCGGGAGGGCGAAACACCGGGGAGCTGTTTTTT. Translation: CASSHRLAGGRNTGELFF.

This chain connects TRBV28 to TRBJ1-1; D is uncertain. The CDR3 runs to 15 residues. Per germline, CDR1 MDHEN and CDR2 SYDVKM. The V end was cut by 4 bases, the J end by 3 bases, with 15 bases between. The CDR3, as DNA: TGTGCCAGCAGTTCCCGAACTGGGAGATACACTGAAGCTTTCTTT. This gives the protein CASSSRTGRYTEAFF.

J is TRBJ2-1 and V is TRBV14; 10 bases match TRBD2. Germline-derived CDR1 and CDR2 are SGHDN and FVKESK. Trimming at V came to 3 bases and at J to 7 bases, leaving 9 bases not matched to a gene. The CDR3 runs to 16 residues. The CDR3 here is CASSQTAGGPGNEQFF. CDR3 sequence (DNA): TGTGCCAGCAGCCAGACAGCGGGAGGGCCGGGAAATGAGCAGTTCTTC.

V is TRBV19 and J is TRBJ1-6; TRBD1 agrees at 8 bases. V lost 2 bases, J lost 7 bases, and 4 bases stayed unmatched. Germline V gene lookup returns CDR1 LNHDA and CDR2 SQIVND (reference sequence). The CDR3 contains 15 residues. CDR3 amino acids: CASSIQGARNSPLHF. CDR3 in DNA: TGTGCCAGTAGTATACAGGGGGCCAGGAATTCACCCCTCCACTTT.

This clone was recorded a few times. The chain uses TRBV27 and TRBJ1-2; 8 bases match TRBD1. CDR1 and CDR2 (germline): MNHEY, SMNVEV (reference sequence). V gave up 0 bases and J gave up 3 bases; unmatched junction bases: 3. The length of the CDR3 is 15 residues. CDR3 loop: CASSLSGTGHYGYTF. The CDR3 DNA is TGTGCCAGCAGTTTATCTGGGACAGGACACTATGGCTACACCTTC.

The chain joins TRBV28 to TRBJ2-7, with D perhaps TRBD1 (6 bases). Germline-derived CDR1 and CDR2 are MDHEN and SYDVKM. Trimming shortened V by 4 bases and J by 2 bases, and 9 bases separated the two germline ends. The CDR3 covers 13 residues. The CDR3 coding sequence is TGTGCCAGCAGTTCCAGGGGAACCTACGAGCAGTACTTC. It translates to CASSSRGTYEQYF.

The CDR3 spells CASSLVGRGRRVGGYTF. DNA for the CDR3: TGTGCCAGCAGCTTAGTAGGCAGGGGGCGACGGGTTGGTGGCTACACCTTC. The chain combines TRBV7-9 with TRBJ1-2; 8 bases align to TRBD1. Losses at the gene ends were 1 base for V and 7 bases for J; bases not matched to a gene: 14. The germline V gene encodes CDR1 SEHNR and CDR2 FQNEAQ (reference sequence). The CDR3 runs 17 residues.

The chain links TRBV3-1 (or the pseudogene TRBV3-2) to TRBJ2-1; D is undetermined. Germline CDR1 LGHDT, CDR2 YNNKEL (reference sequence). V was pared by 3 bases and J by 7 bases, with 13 bases between. This CDR3 contains 14 residues. The CDR3 here is CASSHRFFPNEQFF. CDR3 sequence (DNA): TGTGCCAGCAGCCACCGGTTCTTCCCAAATGAGCAGTTCTTC.